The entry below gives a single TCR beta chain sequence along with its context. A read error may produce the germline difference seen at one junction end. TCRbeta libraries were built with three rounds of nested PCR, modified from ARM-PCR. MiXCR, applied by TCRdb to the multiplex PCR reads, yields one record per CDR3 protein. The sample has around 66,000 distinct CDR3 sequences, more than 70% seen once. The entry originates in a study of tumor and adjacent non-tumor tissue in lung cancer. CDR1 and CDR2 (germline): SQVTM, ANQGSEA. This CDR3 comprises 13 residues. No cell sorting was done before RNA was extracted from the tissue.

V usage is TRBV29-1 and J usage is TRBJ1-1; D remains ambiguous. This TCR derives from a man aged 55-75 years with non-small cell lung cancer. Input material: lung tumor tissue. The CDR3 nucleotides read TGCAGCGCGTCGGCAAGGTGTGACACTGCAGCTTTCTTT. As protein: CSASARCDTAAFF.